The present T cell receptor (beta chain) was sequenced within a study of cytomegalovirus exposure and HLA in healthy donors. Sequencing used immunoSEQ multiplex PCR; TCRdb keeps in-frame clones, though not all of them. This table holds some 79,000 clones, around 94% found once. General observations from the study: Cytomegalovirus status was reportedly diagnosed by the classifier with high specificity and sensitivity. In vitro, a few CMV-associated chains proved specific for CMV antigens.

Germline CDR1 is SQVTM and CDR2 is ANQGSEA. CDR3 length equals 14 residues. V shed 5 bases and J 8 bases; nucleotides not matched to a gene: 7. This clone was seen more than once but under ten times. What it recognizes is unknown. This receptor was obtained from a woman aged 18-29 years in good health and CMV-seropositive. The chain joins TRBV29-1 to TRBJ1-6; 9 nucleotides align to TRBD1. The sequenced material came from PBMCs. This chain's CDR3 is CSVQGQGRDSPLHF. The CDR3 DNA sequence: TGCAGCGTTCAAGGACAGGGGAGGGATTCACCCCTCCACTTT.